The 27 T cell receptor beta chains below were found in one sample sequenced in a study of blood T cell repertoires in COVID-19. Assay used: immunoSEQ multiplex PCR; TCRdb lists only in-frame clones, some missing. This sample has 45,000 to 70,000 clones, with roughly four fifths found just once. The sample consisted of peripheral blood. These receptors all stem from a woman older than 75 with acute or convalescent COVID-19.

V is TRBV2 and J is TRBJ2-2, with D tentatively TRBD2 (6 bases). The CDR3 runs to 14 residues. In germline, CDR1 is SNHLY, CDR2 FYNNEI. V shed 4 bases and J shed 9 bases, with 15 bases lying between them. DNA of the CDR3: TGTGCCAGCAGTGTCGGGAGCTCGAACCGGGAGCTGTTTTTT. The encoded protein is CASSVGSSNRELFF.

The rearrangement links TRBV6-5 to TRBJ1-1; tentative D call: TRBD1 (6 bases). Per the germline V gene, CDR1 is MNHEY and CDR2 is SVGAGI. The CDR3 contains 15 residues. The germline V and J ends were trimmed by 6 bases and 1 base, with 15 bases remaining between them. The CDR3 DNA follows: TGTGCCAGCAGACCGACGGGACACAAGAACACTGAAGCTTTCTTT. This codes for CASRPTGHKNTEAFF.

This clone was found a few times. V usage is TRBV2 and J usage is TRBJ2-5; D not certain. With 5 bases removed from V and 2 bases from J, the gap between germline ends came to 15 bases. The CDR3 totals 15 residues. Germline-derived CDR1 and CDR2 are SNHLY and FYNNEI. DNA of the CDR3: TGTGCCAGCAGTAAAAATGAACTGGTTCAAGAGACCCAGTACTTC. Its protein is CASSKNELVQETQYF.

The chain combines TRBV7-6 with TRBJ1-2, with no clear D. The CDR3 covers 16 residues. The V and J ends lost 4 bases and 4 bases respectively, with 19 bases between them. CDR1 SGHVS and CDR2 FNYEAQ come from the germline V gene. DNA of the CDR3: TGTGCCAGCAGCTCCGCGCTCCGCACAGACCTCTATGGCTACACCTTC. As protein: CASSSALRTDLYGYTF.

The chain couples TRBV6-5 to TRBJ1-2, with D perhaps matching TRBD1 (6 bases). Trimming took off 4 bases at V and 4 bases at J, with 13 bases between the two ends. Germline V gene lookup returns CDR1 MNHEY and CDR2 SVGAGI. This CDR3 has 14 residues. The CDR3 protein is CASSSSRGSYGYTF. CDR3 nucleotide sequence: TGTGCCAGCAGTTCCTCCAGGGGCTCCTATGGCTACACCTTC.

This clone is medium-sized within its sample. The chain uses TRBV7-8 and TRBJ2-7, with 10 bases identical to TRBD2. V was pared by 5 bases and J by 7 bases, with 8 bases of the junction left unmatched. This CDR3 region has 14 residues. Germline V gives CDR1 SGHVS, CDR2 FQNEAQ. CDR3 DNA sequence: TGTGCCAGCAGCGCCCTAGCGGGAGTAAAAGAGCAGTACTTC. Its translation is CASSALAGVKEQYF.

This clone appeared a few times. V gene TRBV27 combines with J gene TRBJ2-1; 14 nucleotides line up with TRBD2. This CDR3 has 14 amino acids. Per germline, CDR1 MNHEY and CDR2 SMNVEV (reference sequence). V trimming: 6 bases; J trimming: 9 bases; junction bases outside the gene matches: 4. In DNA form, the CDR3 reads TGTGCCAGCAGCTTGGGACTAGCGGGGGCTGAGCAGTTCTTC. Translation: CASSLGLAGAEQFF.

The genes are TRBV6-5 and TRBJ1-4, with 7 bases fitting TRBD1. The CDR3 length is 14 residues. The V segment lost 5 bases and the J segment 5 bases; nucleotides outside the gene matches: 5. In germline, CDR1 is MNHEY, CDR2 SVGAGI. The CDR3 loop reads CASSRQGGNEKLFF. The DNA for the CDR3 is TGTGCCAGCAGTCGACAGGGCGGAAATGAAAAACTGTTTTTT.

V usage is TRBV3-1 (or the pseudogene TRBV3-2) and J usage is TRBJ2-7; 8 nucleotides agree with TRBD1. Germline V gene data show CDR1 as LGHDT and CDR2 as YNNKEL (reference sequence). Losses at the gene ends were 3 bases for V and 6 bases for J; bases not matched to a gene: 1. The CDR3 totals 12 residues. The CDR3 DNA is TGTGCCAGCAGCCAGACAGGGGTCGAGCAGTACTTC. Amino acid sequence: CASSQTGVEQYF.

This clone was seen only once. The chain couples TRBV7-9 to TRBJ2-1, with D possibly matching TRBD2 (6 bases). This CDR3 spans 16 amino acids. CDR1 SEHNR and CDR2 FQNEAQ come from the germline V gene (reference sequence). V was cut by 1 base and J by 6 bases, with 16 bases left in between. The CDR3 region is CASSLGSGTRANEQFF. DNA of the CDR3: TGTGCCAGCAGCTTAGGTAGCGGCACCCGGGCCAATGAGCAGTTCTTC.

J is TRBJ2-5 and V is TRBV18; D gene unclear. There are 14 residues in the CDR3. CDR1 is KGHSH, CDR2 LQKENI, per germline. The ends were cut back, 0 bases at V and 1 base at J, with 6 bases in the middle. CDR3 in amino acids: CASSPPSIQETQYF. In DNA form, the CDR3 reads TGTGCCAGCTCACCACCGAGCATCCAAGAGACCCAGTACTTC.

The table lists this clone with a count of one. This rearrangement joins TRBV28 to TRBJ1-5; 8 nucleotides line up with TRBD1. The CDR3 runs 16 residues. Trimming at V came to 3 bases and at J to 5 bases, leaving 9 bases not matched to a gene. Germline V gene lookup returns CDR1 MDHEN and CDR2 SYDVKM. CDR3 DNA: TGTGCCAGCAGTTTCCGCACAGGGGGGGCCCATCAGCCCCAGCATTTT. It translates to CASSFRTGGAHQPQHF.

The J gene is TRBJ1-2, the V gene TRBV5-4; 7 bases match TRBD1. Germline V CDR1 and CDR2: SGHNT, YYREEE (reference sequence). This CDR3 has 13 amino acids. After removal of 0 bases from V and 8 bases from J, the junction contained 4 bases not matched to a gene. CDR3: CASSLGGGGGYTF. CDR3 in DNA: TGTGCCAGCAGCTTGGGAGGGGGCGGAGGCTACACCTTC.

The chain carries TRBV4-2 and TRBJ2-1; the match to TRBD2 covers 7 bases. Germline CDR1 reads LGHNA; CDR2 reads YNFKEQ. V shed 8 bases, J shed 1 base, and the junction held 17 bases outside the gene matches. This CDR3 spans 18 amino acids. The CDR3 DNA follows: TGTGCCAGCGGACAAGAAACGAGGCTAGCGGATTCCTACAATGAGCAGTTCTTC. Protein product: CASGQETRLADSYNEQFF.

This clone was observed once. The V call is TRBV6-5, the J call TRBJ1-5; D possibly corresponds to TRBD1 (5 bases). V shed 5 bases and J shed 4 bases, with 9 bases lying between them. Germline loops: CDR1 MNHEY, CDR2 SVGAGI. The CDR3 has 13 residues. CDR3 residues: CASSPQGNQPQHF. Here the CDR3 DNA reads TGTGCCAGCAGTCCTCAGGGTAATCAGCCCCAGCATTTT.

The chain joins TRBV6-5 to TRBJ1-2; 12 bases align to TRBD1. The germline CDR1 and CDR2 sequences are MNHEY and SVGAGI. With 10 bases clipped from V and 6 bases from J, the junction kept 6 bases outside the gene matches. CDR3 size: 13 residues. CDR3 in DNA: TGTGCCACCTCTGGGACAGGGGGCCATGGCTACACCTTC. Translation: CATSGTGGHGYTF.

The V call is TRBV6-5, the J call TRBJ1-2; D unresolved. The V and J ends lost 6 bases and 2 bases respectively, with 13 bases between them. Germline CDR1 reads MNHEY; CDR2 reads SVGAGI. This CDR3 contains 14 residues. The CDR3 bases are TGTGCCAGCAGCCCCCCGGAGGGAAACTATGGCTACACCTTC. Its translation is CASSPPEGNYGYTF.

This chain uses TRBV7-6 with TRBJ1-6, with 7 nucleotides matching TRBD1. With 5 bases clipped from V and 4 bases from J, the junction kept 5 bases outside the gene matches. Germline assignment: CDR1 SGHVS and CDR2 FNYEAQ. This CDR3 spans 15 amino acids. CDR3 sequence reads: CASSAETGYNSPLHF. CDR3 DNA: TGTGCCAGCAGCGCCGAGACAGGGTATAATTCACCCCTCCACTTT.

The J gene is TRBJ2-7, the V gene TRBV18, with 7 nucleotides matching TRBD1. The CDR3 has 14 amino acids. Trimming took 3 bases from V and 3 from J; bases not matched to a gene: 5. The V gene's germline CDR1 is KGHSH and CDR2 LQKENI. For the CDR3, the DNA is TGTGCCAGCTCACCTTCGACAGGGAACTACGAGCAGTACTTC. Protein product: CASSPSTGNYEQYF.

This clone was found a few times. The V gene is TRBV29-1, the J gene TRBJ2-1; 7 nucleotides match TRBD2. From germline, CDR1 is SQVTM and CDR2 ANQGSEA. J was trimmed by 9 bases and V by 8 bases; bases with no gene match: 10. This CDR3 comprises 12 residues. Written as DNA, the CDR3 is TGCAGCCCGCGGGGGATGGACGGTGAGCAGTTCTTC. Amino acid sequence: CSPRGMDGEQFF.

The chain uses TRBV18 and TRBJ1-4; 7 positions agree with TRBD1. The CDR3 length is 15 residues. CDR1 and CDR2 (germline): KGHSH, LQKENI. Trimming took 3 bases from V and 3 from J; bases not matched to a gene: 4. The DNA of the CDR3 is TGTGCCAGCTCACCCGGGACAGCCGCTAATGAAAAACTGTTTTTT. Protein sequence: CASSPGTAANEKLFF.

The chain joins TRBV5-1 to TRBJ2-7; a possible D gene is TRBD1 (6 bases). Per germline, CDR1 SGHRS and CDR2 YFSETQ. There are 12 residues in the CDR3. Deletions cut 4 bases from V and 6 bases from J, with 11 bases between. DNA of the CDR3: TGCGCCAGCAGCCTGTCAGGGGTCGAGCAGTACTTC. Protein product: CASSLSGVEQYF.

The V call is TRBV20-1, the J call TRBJ1-2; possible D gene TRBD1, 6 bases. CDR1 and CDR2 from the germline V gene are DFQATT and SNEGSKA (reference sequence). Trimming cost V 5 bases and J 5 bases, with 9 bases left between them. The CDR3 contains 11 residues. CDR3 DNA sequence: TGCAGTGCTCAGACAGGTTATGGCTACACCTTC. Translated: CSAQTGYGYTF.

The chain joins TRBV5-1 to TRBJ1-2; 7 bases map to TRBD1. J lost 8 bases, V lost 0 bases, and 10 bases had no gene match. The CDR3 is made up of 15 amino acids. In germline, CDR1 is SGHRS, CDR2 YFSETQ. CDR3 sequence reads: CASSLGTRTGTGYTF. The CDR3 nucleotides are TGCGCCAGCAGCTTGGGCACTCGGACAGGAACAGGCTACACCTTC.

CDR3 residues: CASSYRGGTTNEKLFF. CDR3 bases: TGTGCCAGCAGTTACCGCGGGGGTACAACTAATGAAAAACTGTTTTTT. The rearrangement links TRBV6-5 to TRBJ1-4, with a weak D call TRBD1 (5 bases). CDR1 MNHEY and CDR2 SVGAGI come from the germline V gene. The germline V and J ends were trimmed by 2 bases and 0 bases, with 10 bases remaining between them. The CDR3 length is 16 residues.

The gene calls are TRBV15 and TRBJ2-5; possibly TRBD1 for D (5 bases). V gave up 4 bases and J gave up 2 bases, with 14 bases separating them. CDR1 is LNHNV, CDR2 YYDKDF, per germline (reference sequence). This CDR3 contains 15 residues. The CDR3 nucleotides read TGTGCCACCAGCAAGGATAGGGGTTGGCAAGAGACCCAGTACTTC. Its translation: CATSKDRGWQETQYF.

This clone was found a few times. V usage is TRBV6-5 and J usage is TRBJ2-7, with D maybe TRBD1 (5 bases). Germline CDR1 MNHEY, CDR2 SVGAGI. The CDR3 is 13 amino acids. With 10 bases removed from V and 3 bases from J, the gap between germline ends came to 16 bases. DNA for the CDR3: TGTGCCACCGACAGACCCACCGGCTACGAGCAGTACTTC. Translating gives CATDRPTGYEQYF.